This T cell receptor beta chain was retrieved from a study of Ad26.COV2.S vaccination and SARS-CoV-2 variants (dated by TCRdb to about 2021). Looking at the study overall: Donors in the vaccine arm were drawn from COV1001, a phase I-IIa trial of Ad26.COV2.S in healthy adults that was multicentre, randomized, double-blind and placebo-controlled. Trial participants were randomized into five groups of five: low-dose or high-dose Ad26.COV2.S given once or twice, or placebo on both occasions. Sequencing of the TCRbeta repertoire served to evaluate the specificity and breadth of SARS-CoV-2-reactive T cell receptors following Ad26.COV2.S vaccination. A total of 32 samples were included in the TCR-sequenced set, comprising around 19 Ad26.COV2.S vaccine recipients, 5 placebo recipients and 8 SARS-CoV-2 convalescent individuals. Blinding of investigators to trial group allocation was maintained during experiments and outcome assessment. Ad26.COV2.S was administered intramuscularly at 5 x 10^10 or 1 x 10^11 viral particles, either as a single shot or as two shots given 56 days apart.

The immunoSEQ Assay was the method used to sequence TCRbeta CDR3 regions. After extraction, genomic DNA underwent amplification by bias-controlled multiplex PCR, followed by high-throughput sequencing. Per the original workflow: To quantify the absolute abundance of every unique TCRbeta CDR3 region, sequences were collapsed and filtered. T cell fraction was estimated by normalizing TCRbeta template counts to usable DNA, which was measured by amplifying reference genes present in all nucleated cells. Repertoire TCRs were annotated as SARS-CoV-2-specific by exact matching of V gene, CDR3 amino acid sequence and J gene to a known reactive TCR set. The reference SARS-CoV-2 TCR set was derived from MIRA and filtered for enrichment in COVID-19-positive ImmuneCODE repertoires, a step that removed public or cross-reactive TCRs. Using the MIRA antigens, annotated TCRs were further analysed by specific ORF or by position within an ORF. Depth was the summed frequency of annotated unique rearrangements, while breadth was defined as annotated unique rearrangements over total unique productive rearrangements. Two-sided Wilcoxon rank-sum tests were used to compare TCR breadth between groups. Entries here come from immuneACCESS through TCRdb and include only in-frame sequences with V and J called. Some clones fail to appear in such tables; in the studies checked, an unresolved V gene covers under half of the shortfall, and the cause of the remainder is unknown. V and J calls and clone size are those listed in that table; D and trimming were worked out from the DNA. The table for this sample lists fewer than 400,000 clones; about 91% of them were counted only once. The ten largest clones capture 1.9% of the sample.

This clone was observed once. Its antigen is currently not known. No much larger clonotype is one base removed from it; base qualities were not supplied. The sample's treatment or condition label, in plain terms: roughly 20 received Ad26.COV2.S at low or high dose, single or two shots; about five received placebo; per-sample allocation not given. For vaccine and placebo recipients, repertoires were sequenced using samples collected on day 63 after the first injection. Between 29 July and 7 August 2020, Cohort 1b enrolled some 25 adults aged 18-55 years at one site in Boston, USA. Ad26.COV2.S was a replication-incompetent adenovirus type 26 vector expressing a prefusion-stabilized SARS-CoV-2 spike protein from the original Wuhan strain. Clipping removes 4 bases from V and 1 base from J, with 7 as the unmatched junction base count. The CDR3 goes from the cysteine to the phenylalanine over 15 residues. The CDR3 DNA has 45 bases and is translated from base 1. CDR1 SGHNT and CDR2 YYREEE were looked up in the germline V gene (reference sequence).

Broader findings and caveats from the paper: According to the authors, total T cell responses may have been underestimated by the TCR breadth and depth analyses. After vaccination, spike-specific CD8+ and CD4+ T cell responses were reported to show substantial breadth. Higher spike-specific TCR breadth was observed in Ad26.COV2.S recipients than in placebo recipients (P = 0.0014). Comparable non-spike TCR breadth was observed between vaccine and placebo recipients, consistent with only spike being contained in the vaccine. The study was not powered to compare responses between vaccine doses or regimens.

The chain is encoded by TRBV5-4 joined to TRBJ1-1; 7 of the junction bases match TRBD1. The TCR was taken from a person between 18 and 65 years old who received the Ad26.COV2.S COVID-19 vaccine or a placebo. This sample comprised peripheral blood, obtained in a trial of Ad26.COV2.S vaccine versus placebo. The nucleotide sequence reads TGTGCCAGCAGCCCACTGACAGGGCAGAACACTGAAGCTTTCTTT. Its protein product is CASSPLTGQNTEAFF.